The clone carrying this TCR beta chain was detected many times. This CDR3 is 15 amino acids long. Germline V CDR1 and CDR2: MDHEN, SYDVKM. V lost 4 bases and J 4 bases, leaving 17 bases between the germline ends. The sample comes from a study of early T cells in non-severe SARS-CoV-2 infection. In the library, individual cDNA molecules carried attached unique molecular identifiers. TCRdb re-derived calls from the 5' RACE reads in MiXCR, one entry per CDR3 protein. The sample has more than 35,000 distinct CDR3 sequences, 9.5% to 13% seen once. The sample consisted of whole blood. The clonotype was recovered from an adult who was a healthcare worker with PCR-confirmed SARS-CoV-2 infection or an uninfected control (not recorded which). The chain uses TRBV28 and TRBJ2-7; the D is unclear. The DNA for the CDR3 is TGTGCCAGCAGTTCCCTGACGGATATCTCGTACGAGCAGTACTTC. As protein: CASSSLTDISYEQYF. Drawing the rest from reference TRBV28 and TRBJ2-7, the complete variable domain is DVKVTQSSRYLVKRTGEKVFLECVQDMDHENMFWYRQDPGLGLRLIYFSYDVKMKEKGDIPEGYSVSREKKERFSLILESASTNQTSMYLCASSSLTDISYEQYFGPGTRLTVT.